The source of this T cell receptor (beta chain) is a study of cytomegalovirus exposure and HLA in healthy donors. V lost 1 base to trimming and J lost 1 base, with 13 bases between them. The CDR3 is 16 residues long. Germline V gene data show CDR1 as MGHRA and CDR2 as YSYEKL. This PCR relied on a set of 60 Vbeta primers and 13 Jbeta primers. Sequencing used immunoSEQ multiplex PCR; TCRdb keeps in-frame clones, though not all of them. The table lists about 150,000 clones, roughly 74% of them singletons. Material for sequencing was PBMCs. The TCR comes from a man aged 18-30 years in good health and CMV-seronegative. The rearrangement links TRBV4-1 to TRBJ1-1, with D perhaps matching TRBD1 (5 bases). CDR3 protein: CASSQVRAQGNTEAFF. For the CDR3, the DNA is TGCGCCAGCAGCCAAGTGAGAGCGCAGGGGAACACTGAAGCTTTCTTT.